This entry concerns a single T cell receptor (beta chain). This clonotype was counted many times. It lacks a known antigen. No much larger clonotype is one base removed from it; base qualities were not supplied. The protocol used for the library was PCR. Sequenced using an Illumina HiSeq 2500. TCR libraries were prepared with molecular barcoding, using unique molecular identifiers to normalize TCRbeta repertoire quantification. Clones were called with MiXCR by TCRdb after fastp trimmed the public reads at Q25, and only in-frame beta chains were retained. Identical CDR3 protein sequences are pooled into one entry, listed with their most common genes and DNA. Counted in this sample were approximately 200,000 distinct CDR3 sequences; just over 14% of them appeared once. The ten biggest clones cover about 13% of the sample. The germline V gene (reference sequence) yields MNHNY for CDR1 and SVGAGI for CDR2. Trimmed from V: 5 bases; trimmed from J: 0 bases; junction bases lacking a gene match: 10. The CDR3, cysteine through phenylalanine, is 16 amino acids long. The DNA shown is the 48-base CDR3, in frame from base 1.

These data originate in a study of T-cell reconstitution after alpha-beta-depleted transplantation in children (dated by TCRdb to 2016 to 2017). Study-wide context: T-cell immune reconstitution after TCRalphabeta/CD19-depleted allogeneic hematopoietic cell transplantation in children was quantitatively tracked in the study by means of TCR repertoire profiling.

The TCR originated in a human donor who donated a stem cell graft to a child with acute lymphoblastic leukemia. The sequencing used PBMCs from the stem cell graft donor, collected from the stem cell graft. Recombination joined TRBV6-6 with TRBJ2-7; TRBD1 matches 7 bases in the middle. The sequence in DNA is TGTGCCAGCAGTCGACGTACAGGGGAGAGCTCCTACGAGCAGTACTTC. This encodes CASSRRTGESSYEQYF.